One sample yielded the 29 T cell receptor beta chains listed below, sequenced in a study of cytomegalovirus exposure and HLA in healthy donors. The study ran its PCR with 60 Vbeta and 13 Jbeta primers. Produced via immunoSEQ multiplex PCR; TCRdb's table is partial and in-frame only. Among 110,000 to 150,000 clones listed, more than 80% were seen once. Sequencing used PBMCs. These receptor sequences come from a woman in her thirties or forties in good health and CMV-seropositive.

The chain is built from TRBV28 and TRBJ1-1; TRBD1 matches at 8 bases. This CDR3 has 16 residues. The ends lost 5 bases at V and 5 bases at J; junction bases unmatched: 13. CDR1 is MDHEN, CDR2 SYDVKM, per germline. The CDR3 sequence is CASSPRDRLKGTEAFF. In DNA form, the CDR3 reads TGTGCCAGCAGTCCACGGGACAGGCTGAAGGGGACTGAAGCTTTCTTT.

The CDR3 sequence: CASSAERTSGPEETQYF. CDR3 coding DNA: TGTGCCAGCAGCGCGGAAAGGACTAGCGGTCCCGAAGAGACCCAGTACTTC. The chain couples TRBV9 to TRBJ2-5; 10 bases align to TRBD2. CDR1 SGDLS and CDR2 YYNGEE come from the germline V gene. J lost 3 bases, V lost 3 bases, and 11 bases had no gene match. This CDR3 has 17 residues.

This chain uses TRBV9 with TRBJ2-7; the D is unclear. Trimming took 0 bases from V and 3 from J, leaving 4 bases between them. In germline, CDR1 is SGDLS, CDR2 YYNGEE. This CDR3 contains 12 residues. This CDR3 reads CASSVGDYEQYF. CDR3 in DNA: TGTGCCAGCAGCGTAGGAGACTACGAGCAGTACTTC.

This chain uses TRBV2 with TRBJ1-2, with TRBD1 identical over 10 bases. The J segment lost 9 bases and the V segment lost 4 bases, leaving 11 bases of the junction unmatched. The CDR3 covers 15 residues. The germline CDR1 and CDR2 sequences are SNHLY and FYNNEI. The CDR3 DNA reads as TGTGCCAGCAGTGTGGGTCAGGGACAGGGGATCAGCTACACCTTC. Translated, it gives CASSVGQGQGISYTF.

This clone has only one observation. The rearrangement links TRBV9 to TRBJ2-7; 8 nucleotides align to TRBD1. The V gene end was trimmed by 3 bases and the J gene end by 6 bases; junction bases not matched to a gene: 11. The germline CDR1 and CDR2 sequences are SGDLS and YYNGEE. This CDR3 has 15 amino acids. The CDR3 is CASSAVGTGTSEQYF. CDR3 nucleotide sequence: TGTGCCAGCAGCGCCGTAGGGACAGGCACATCCGAGCAGTACTTC.

CDR3: CASSPTGGNWDTQYF. CDR3 coding DNA: TGTGCCAGCAGCCCGACAGGGGGCAATTGGGATACGCAGTATTTT. This sequence joins TRBV5-6 and TRBJ2-3; 10 bases are a match to TRBD1. Per the germline V gene, CDR1 is SGHDT and CDR2 is YYEEEE. The CDR3 is 15 residues long. The V and J ends lost 4 bases and 6 bases, in that order; junction bases with no gene match: 8.

In this sample, this clone turned up a few times. The genes are TRBV9 and TRBJ2-1, with TRBD2 matching over 13 bases. The CDR3 has 15 residues. Trimming at V came to 4 bases and at J to 9 bases, leaving 7 bases not matched to a gene. From germline, CDR1 is SGDLS and CDR2 YYNGEE. Written as DNA, the CDR3 is TGTGCCAGCAGCCACACTAGCGGGGGGGCGAGTGAGCAGTTCTTC. Encoded protein: CASSHTSGGASEQFF.

This chain joins TRBV5-6 and TRBJ1-1, with D possibly being TRBD1 (5 bases). CDR3 length: 15 residues. Germline V CDR1 and CDR2: SGHDT, YYEEEE. Trimming took 0 bases from V and 1 from J, leaving 10 bases between them. Here the CDR3 reads CASSLAGQGNTEAFF. The CDR3, as DNA: TGTGCCAGCAGCTTGGCCGGCCAGGGGAACACTGAAGCTTTCTTT. Full variable domain (rest looked up from reference TRBV5-6 and TRBJ1-1): DAGVTQSPTHLIKTRGQQVTLRCSPKSGHDTVSWYQQALGQGPQFIFQYYEEEERQRGNFPDRFSGHQFPNYSSELNVNALLLGDSALYLCASSLAGQGNTEAFFGQGTRLTVV.

The genes are TRBV30 and TRBJ1-5; TRBD1 is a possible D gene (5 bases). Per the germline V gene, CDR1 is GTSNPN and CDR2 is SVGIG (reference sequence). V lost 1 base, J lost 2 bases, and 12 bases lay in between. The CDR3 spans 15 residues. The CDR3 nucleotides are TGTGCCTGGAGTGCCGTGGGGCACGGCAATCAGCCCCAGCATTTT. It specifies CAWSAVGHGNQPQHF.

The rearrangement links TRBV9 to TRBJ2-3, with 8 bases aligning to TRBD2. CDR1 is SGDLS, CDR2 YYNGEE, per germline. The trim removed 0 bases at V and 0 bases at J, leaving 3 bases unmatched. CDR3 size: 16 residues. The CDR3 is CASSVEGTRSTDTQYF. CDR3 sequence (DNA): TGTGCCAGCAGCGTAGAGGGGACTAGAAGCACAGATACGCAGTATTTT.

This chain connects TRBV19 to TRBJ2-7; TRBD2 might be the D (5 bases). The CDR3 is 14 amino acids. V lost 0 bases and J lost 3, with 9 bases in between. Looked up from germline, CDR1 is LNHDA and CDR2 is SQIVND (reference sequence). CDR3 sequence reads: CASSIDRGNYEQYF. CDR3 nucleotide sequence: TGTGCCAGTAGTATAGATCGGGGAAACTACGAGCAGTACTTC.

The chain carries TRBV29-1 and TRBJ2-1; D gene uncertain. This CDR3 is built from 13 residues. Trimming cost V 6 bases and J 7 bases, with 16 bases left between them. CDR1 is SQVTM, CDR2 ANQGSEA, per germline. CDR3 region: CSVAAAARNEQFF. CDR3 nucleotides: TGCAGCGTCGCCGCCGCCGCGAGGAATGAGCAGTTCTTC.

This clone was counted once. The chain links TRBV7-8 to TRBJ1-4, with TRBD1 as a possible D gene (5 bases). Trimming removed 1 base from V and 4 bases from J, with 13 bases in between. Germline CDR1 reads SGHVS; CDR2 reads FQNEAQ. The CDR3 consists of 16 residues. For the CDR3, the DNA is TGTGCCAGCAGCTTAGATGGGGCAGCTTTTAATGAAAAACTGTTTTTT. Its translation: CASSLDGAAFNEKLFF.

This clone was detected a few times. The gene calls are TRBV6-5 and TRBJ1-1, with TRBD1 matching over 9 bases. The germline gives CDR1 MNHEY, CDR2 SVGAGI. Trimming cost V 0 bases and J 11 bases; bases outside gene matches: 7. The CDR3 is 14 amino acids. The CDR3 loop is CASSYSGQGIRAFF. The CDR3 DNA sequence: TGTGCCAGCAGTTACTCGGGACAGGGTATAAGGGCTTTCTTT.

The rearrangement uses TRBV6-1 and TRBJ1-3; 8 bases agree with TRBD1. The CDR3 sequence is 16 residues long. Germline V gene sequence: CDR1 MNHNS, CDR2 SASEGT. Losses at the gene ends were 1 base for V and 1 base for J; bases not matched to a gene: 3. The CDR3 loop reads CASSEVWTGSGNTIYF. CDR3 coding DNA: TGTGCCAGCAGTGAAGTCTGGACAGGGTCTGGAAACACCATATATTTT.

The chain recombines TRBV28 with TRBJ1-2, with D possibly TRBD1 on 6 matching bases. Trimming removed 8 bases from V and 6 bases from J, with 19 bases in between. The CDR3 length is 14 residues. CDR1 is MDHEN, CDR2 SYDVKM, per germline. CDR3 coding DNA: TGTGCCAGCCTGCGACAGGTCCAATCGGATGGCTACACCTTC. It is translated as CASLRQVQSDGYTF.

V usage is TRBV6-1 and J usage is TRBJ2-3; TRBD2 agrees at 9 bases. Germline V gene lookup returns CDR1 MNHNS and CDR2 SASEGT. The CDR3 loop spans 15 amino acids. V dropped 5 bases and J dropped 3; count of bases not matched to a gene: 6. CDR3 bases: TGTGCCAGCAGTACCCTAGCGGGGAGTACAGATACGCAGTATTTT. This gives the protein CASSTLAGSTDTQYF.

V gene TRBV5-1 combines with J gene TRBJ1-1, with 8 nucleotides matching TRBD1. Germline V gives CDR1 SGHRS, CDR2 YFSETQ. Trimming removed 2 bases from V and 4 bases from J; junction bases left unmatched: 7. The CDR3 extends over 15 amino acids. In DNA, the CDR3 is TGCGCCAGCAGCTTAAAAATGACAGGGGCCACTGAAGCTTTCTTT. Encoded protein: CASSLKMTGATEAFF.

This clone has a single count. The rearrangement links TRBV27 to TRBJ2-1; D is possibly TRBD1 (8 bases). V was clipped by 6 bases and J by 14 bases, with 17 bases between them. This CDR3 region has 12 residues. CDR1 MNHEY and CDR2 SMNVEV come from the germline V gene (reference sequence). The chain's CDR3 is CASSSQGGSEFF. The CDR3 DNA reads TGTGCCAGCAGCTCACAGGGGGGGAGTGAGTTCTTC.

The chain employs TRBV7-9 and TRBJ1-5; TRBD1 might be the D (5 bases). V was pared by 2 bases and J by 7 bases, with 9 bases between. The germline V gene encodes CDR1 SEHNR and CDR2 FQNEAQ (reference sequence). The CDR3 has 13 amino acids. The CDR3 protein is CASSLWGDQPQHF. CDR3 nucleotides: TGTGCCAGCAGCTTATGGGGCGACCAGCCCCAGCATTTT.

This clone has only one observation. The CDR3 nucleotides are TGTGCCAGCACTTCAAGACAGGGTCCGGGCAATCAGCCCCAGCATTTT. Protein sequence: CASTSRQGPGNQPQHF. This sequence joins TRBV7-2 and TRBJ1-5, with TRBD1 matching over 7 bases. This CDR3 comprises 16 residues. Germline-derived CDR1 and CDR2 are SGHTA and FQGNSA. J was trimmed by 2 bases and V by 7 bases; bases with no gene match: 11.

This sequence joins TRBV18 and TRBJ1-5, with 7 bases fitting TRBD1. V lost 3 bases, J lost 5 bases, and 4 bases stayed unmatched. The CDR3 runs to 14 residues. Per the germline V gene, CDR1 is KGHSH and CDR2 is LQKENI. CDR3 protein: CASSPRDSHQPQHF. The CDR3 DNA reads as TGTGCCAGCTCACCCCGGGACAGCCATCAGCCCCAGCATTTT.

This sequence joins TRBV20-1 and TRBJ2-1; unclear D gene. Trimming removed 4 bases at V and 10 bases at J, with 8 bases between. Looked up from germline, CDR1 is DFQATT and CDR2 is SNEGSKA (reference sequence). This CDR3 has 10 amino acids. CDR3 bases: TGCAGTGCTAAACACCAGGAGCAGTTCTTC. Translation gives CSAKHQEQFF.

The V call is TRBV10-3, the J call TRBJ2-5; 8 bases are shared with TRBD1. The CDR3 is 17 amino acids. Germline V lookup: CDR1 ENHRY, CDR2 SYGVKD. V shed 4 bases and J 2 bases; nucleotides not matched to a gene: 12. DNA of the CDR3: TGTGCCATCAGTGTTGAGACAGGGGCCGCCGGGCAAGAGACCCAGTACTTC. Translation gives CAISVETGAAGQETQYF.

The CDR3 protein is CASSLSITQAASYEQYF. CDR3 in DNA: TGTGCCAGCAGTTTATCGATAACACAGGCAGCCTCCTACGAGCAGTACTTC. The gene calls are TRBV27 and TRBJ2-7; D possibly corresponds to TRBD1 (5 bases). CDR3 size: 17 residues. The V gene lost 0 bases and the J gene lost 0 bases, with 15 bases spanning the gap. The germline gives CDR1 MNHEY, CDR2 SMNVEV (reference sequence).

This chain joins TRBV15 and TRBJ1-1; D is perhaps TRBD1 (6 bases). Trimming removed 2 bases at V and 1 base at J, with 8 bases between. The CDR3 contains 14 residues. CDR1 and CDR2 (germline): LNHNV, YYDKDF (reference sequence). The CDR3 loop is CATSRNRANTEAFF. For the CDR3, the DNA is TGTGCCACCAGCAGAAACAGGGCGAACACTGAAGCTTTCTTT.

The rearrangement uses TRBV27 and TRBJ2-3, with 9 bases identical to TRBD2. V was clipped by 7 bases and J by 5 bases; unmatched bases: 10. Germline V gene sequence: CDR1 MNHEY, CDR2 SMNVEV (reference sequence). This CDR3 has 15 residues. The CDR3 region has the DNA TGTGCCAGCACCCTGCGGGGGGGCCTAGGAGATACGCAGTATTTT. It yields the protein CASTLRGGLGDTQYF.

Concerning this clone itself: Germline is not matched at one junction end, which may reflect a read error. The rearrangement joins TRBV4-2 to TRBJ2-2, with TRBD1 matching over 7 bases. The CDR3 is 14 amino acids. Germline assignment: CDR1 LGHNA and CDR2 YNFKEQ. The CDR3 DNA is TGTGCCAACAGCCACAGGGGTTTAACAGGGGAGCTGTTTTTT. Protein: CANSHRGLTGELFF.

This chain connects TRBV27 to TRBJ2-3; perhaps TRBD2 as D (6 bases). Per germline, CDR1 MNHEY and CDR2 SMNVEV (reference sequence). V lost 7 bases to trimming and J lost 0 bases, with 14 bases between them. There are 15 residues in the CDR3. CDR3 amino acids: CASTRGTPSTDTQYF. CDR3 coding DNA: TGTGCCAGCACCCGCGGGACCCCGAGCACAGATACGCAGTATTTT.